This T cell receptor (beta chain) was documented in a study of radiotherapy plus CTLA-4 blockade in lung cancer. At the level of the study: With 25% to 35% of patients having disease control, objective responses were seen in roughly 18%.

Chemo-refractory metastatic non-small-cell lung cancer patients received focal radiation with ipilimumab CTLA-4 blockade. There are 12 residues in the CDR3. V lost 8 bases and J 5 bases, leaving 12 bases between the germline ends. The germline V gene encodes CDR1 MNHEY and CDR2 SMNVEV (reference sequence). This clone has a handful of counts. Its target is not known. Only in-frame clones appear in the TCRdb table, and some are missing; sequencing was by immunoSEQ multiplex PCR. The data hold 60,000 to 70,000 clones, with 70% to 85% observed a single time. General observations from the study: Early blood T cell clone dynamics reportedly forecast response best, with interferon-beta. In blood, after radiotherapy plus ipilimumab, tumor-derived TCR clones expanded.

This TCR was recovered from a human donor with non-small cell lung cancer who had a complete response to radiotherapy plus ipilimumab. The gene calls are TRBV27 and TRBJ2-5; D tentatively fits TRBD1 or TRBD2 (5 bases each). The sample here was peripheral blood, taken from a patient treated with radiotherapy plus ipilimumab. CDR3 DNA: TGTGCCAGCGGACGAGGGGCGGAGACCCAGTACTTC. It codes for CASGRGAETQYF.